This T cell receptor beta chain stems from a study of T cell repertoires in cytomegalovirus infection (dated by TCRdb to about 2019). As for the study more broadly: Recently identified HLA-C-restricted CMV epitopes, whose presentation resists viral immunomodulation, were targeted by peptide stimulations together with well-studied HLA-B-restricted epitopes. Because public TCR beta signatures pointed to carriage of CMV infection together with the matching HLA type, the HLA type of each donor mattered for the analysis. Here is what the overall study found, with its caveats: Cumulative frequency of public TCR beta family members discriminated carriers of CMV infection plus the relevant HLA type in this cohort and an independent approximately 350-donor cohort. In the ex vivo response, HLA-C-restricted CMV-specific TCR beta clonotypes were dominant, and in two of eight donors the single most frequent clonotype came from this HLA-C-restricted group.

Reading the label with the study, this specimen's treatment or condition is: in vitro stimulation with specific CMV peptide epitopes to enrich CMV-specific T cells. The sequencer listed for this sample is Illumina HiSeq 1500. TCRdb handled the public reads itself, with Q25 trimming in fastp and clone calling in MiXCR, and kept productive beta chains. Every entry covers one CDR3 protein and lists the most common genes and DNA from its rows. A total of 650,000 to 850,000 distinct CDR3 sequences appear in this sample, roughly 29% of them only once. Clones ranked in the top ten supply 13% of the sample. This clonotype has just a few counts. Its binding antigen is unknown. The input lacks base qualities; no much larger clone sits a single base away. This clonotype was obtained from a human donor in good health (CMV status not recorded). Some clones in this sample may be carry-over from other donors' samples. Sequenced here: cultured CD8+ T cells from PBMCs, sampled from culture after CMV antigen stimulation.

CDR3 sequence: CASSKYGQGGTGELFF. The DNA sequence is TGTGCCAGCAGTAAATACGGACAGGGAGGGACCGGGGAGCTGTTTTTT. The rearrangement joined TRBV6-1 to TRBJ2-2, with a weak D call of TRBD1 (8 bases match). Trimming removed 5 bases from V and 5 bases from J, leaving 18 bases between the germline ends. From a lookup of the germline V gene, CDR1 and CDR2 are MNHNS and SASEGT. From its cysteine to its phenylalanine, the CDR3 spans 16 amino acids. Of the read, only the CDR3 DNA is kept; its 48 bases are in frame from base 1.